A selection of T cell receptor beta chains follows, all from one sample in a study of blood T cell repertoires in COVID-19. The method was immunoSEQ multiplex PCR; TCRdb's version includes in-frame clones alone and lacks a portion of them. The repertoire includes around 170,000 clones, approximately 86% of them detected once, and roughly 0.57% sits in the top ten. What was sequenced was peripheral blood. These receptors originate from a man aged 60-69 years with COVID-19, enrolled during active disease. The CDR3 runs from the conserved cysteine through the conserved F or W. The D gene is left open where the match is weak. Part of the rows lack a size; the others show once, few, many or a class for expanded clones.

d_gene	abundance	j_gene	v_gene	CDR3nt	CDR3aa
TRBD2	-	TRBJ2-1	TRBV6-5	TGTGCCAGCAGTTACTTGGGACTAGCGGGGGATGAGCAGTTCTTC	CASSYLGLAGDEQFF
TRBD1	-	TRBJ1-1	TRBV7-9	TGTGCCAGCTTGGGACAGGGCGGGACTGAAGCTTTCTTT	CASLGQGGTEAFF
-	-	TRBJ1-3	TRBV11-2	TGTGCCAGCAGCGGTACAGCCTCTGGAAACACCATATATTTT	CASSGTASGNTIYF
-	-	TRBJ1-3	TRBV5-4	TGTGCCAGCAGCTTGATAGACAGCTCTGGAAACACCATATATTTT	CASSLIDSSGNTIYF
-	-	TRBJ2-1	TRBV15	TGTGCCACCAGCAGAGATTTGGGTGGTGCTGGGCCCACCAGGATCAATGAGCAGTTCTTC	CATSRDLGGAGPTRINEQFF
TRBD1	-	TRBJ1-2	TRBV3-1/TRBV3-2	TGTGCCAGCAGACGGACAGGGACTAACTATGGCTACACCTTC	CASRRTGTNYGYTF
TRBD2	once	TRBJ2-5	TRBV18	TGTGCCAGCTCACTTAGCGGGATTCACCAAGAGACCCAGTACTTC	CASSLSGIHQETQYF
-	-	TRBJ1-1	TRBV3-1/TRBV3-2	TGTGCCAGCAGCCGAGGTAACACTGAAGCTTTCTTT	CASSRGNTEAFF
-	-	TRBJ1-2	TRBV6-5	TGTGCCAGCAGCCCCGGAACAGGGCTCAACTATGGCTACACCTTC	CASSPGTGLNYGYTF
-	-	TRBJ2-7	TRBV6-6	TGTGCCAGCAGTTACGAGGGCAGTTCCTACGAGCAGTACTTC	CASSYEGSSYEQYF
TRBD1	-	TRBJ1-6	TRBV18	TGTGCCAGCTCTCGTAACAAGCTCGGGACAGGGGATAATTCACCCCTCCACTTT	CASSRNKLGTGDNSPLHF
-	-	TRBJ2-7	TRBV10-3	TGTGCCATCAGTAGACAGGACGAGCAGTACTTC	CAISRQDEQYF
-	-	TRBJ2-6	TRBV7-2	TGTGCCAGCAGCTCCGAGTTTGGGGCCAACGTCCTGACTTTC	CASSSEFGANVLTF
-	-	TRBJ1-1	TRBV13	TGTGCCAGCAGCCCGAAACAGGGAGTAGAAGCTTTCTTT	CASSPKQGVEAFF
TRBD1	-	TRBJ1-5	TRBV10-3	TGTGCCATCAGTGACCGTCTGGCGGCAGGGGGGAATCAGCCCCAGCATTTT	CAISDRLAAGGNQPQHF
-	-	TRBJ1-3	TRBV7-2	TGTGCCAGCAGCTTAGTGGGGGGCTCTGGAAACACCATATATTTT	CASSLVGGSGNTIYF
-	-	TRBJ1-1	TRBV3-1/TRBV3-2	TGTGCCAGCAGCCAACTAGCGCGAGGACGAAAGAACACTGAAGCTTTCTTT	CASSQLARGRKNTEAFF
-	-	TRBJ1-2	TRBV6-2/TRBV6-3	TGTGCCAGCAGTTATGGCGGGCTGAACGCGAACTATGGCTACACCTTC	CASSYGGLNANYGYTF
-	-	TRBJ2-1	TRBV18	TGTGCCAGCTCATGGGGGGTAGCCTACAATGAGCAGTTCTTC	CASSWGVAYNEQFF
-	few	TRBJ1-2	TRBV18	TGTGCCAGCTCACCAAAGGGACAAACCGGGGAAGGCTACACCTTC	CASSPKGQTGEGYTF
-	-	TRBJ2-7	TRBV24-1	TGTGCCACCAGTGATTCCTCTAGGCAGTACTACGAGCAGTACTTC	CATSDSSRQYYEQYF
-	-	TRBJ2-4	TRBV28	TGTGCCAGCAGTCCTCCCGGGGTTGGTCTTCAGTACTTC	CASSPPGVGLQYF
TRBD1	-	TRBJ1-6	TRBV11-3	TGTGCCAGCAGCTTAAGGGGGCGGCAGTCCGTTTCCTATAATTCACCCCTCCACTTT	CASSLRGRQSVSYNSPLHF
-	few	TRBJ1-5	TRBV7-2	TGTGCCAGCAGCTTAGGAGGAGGGTATGGCAATCAGCCCCAGCATTTT	CASSLGGGYGNQPQHF
-	once	TRBJ2-1	TRBV24-1	TGTGCCACCAGTGATCCTGGTGGCAGGGGAACGAACAATGAGCAGTTCTTC	CATSDPGGRGTNNEQFF
-	-	TRBJ2-2	TRBV18	TGTGCCAGCTCACCACAGACAGACACCGGGGAGCTGTTTTTT	CASSPQTDTGELFF
TRBD1	once	TRBJ1-6	TRBV28	TGTGCCAGCAGGGAAACAGGGGGTGGTTCACCCCTCCACTTT	CASRETGGGSPLHF
-	-	TRBJ2-3	TRBV19	TGTGCCAGTAGCACCCCCTTAGGGGGGGGGCGTTCAGATACGCAGTATTTT	CASSTPLGGGRSDTQYF
TRBD1	few	TRBJ1-5	TRBV28	TGTGCCAGCAATAGACAGGGAAGGAGCAATCAGCCCCAGCATTTT	CASNRQGRSNQPQHF
TRBD2	-	TRBJ2-1	TRBV7-2	TGTGCCAGCAGCCCCCCAGGTCTAGCGGGAGGATACAATGAGCAGTTCTTC	CASSPPGLAGGYNEQFF
-	-	TRBJ2-2	TRBV19	TGTGCCAGTTCCTCGGGGGAGTGGCGCACCGGGGAGCTGTTTTTT	CASSSGEWRTGELFF
-	-	TRBJ1-2	TRBV28	TGTGCCAGCAGTTCCACAGCCTATGGCTACACCTTC	CASSSTAYGYTF
TRBD1	-	TRBJ1-5	TRBV19	TGTGCCAGTAGTATCGGACAGGGCAATCAGCCCCAGCATTTT	CASSIGQGNQPQHF
TRBD1	-	TRBJ1-2	TRBV13	TGTGCCAGCAGCCAAGGCGCGGGACAGCCTAGCTATGGCTACACCTTC	CASSQGAGQPSYGYTF
-	once	TRBJ1-3	TRBV5-1	TGCGCCAGCAGCTTGACGCCGGGCTCTGGAAACACCATATATTTT	CASSLTPGSGNTIYF
-	-	TRBJ1-1	TRBV28	TGTGCCAGCAGAGGTCAGGGTAATGAAGCTTTCTTT	CASRGQGNEAFF
-	-	TRBJ1-3	TRBV19	TGTGCCAGTAGTATAACAGAGGGAAACACCATATATTTT	CASSITEGNTIYF
TRBD1	-	TRBJ1-2	TRBV28	TGTGCCAGCAGCAAAGAGGCAGGGGGAGTTGGCTACACCTTC	CASSKEAGGVGYTF
-	-	TRBJ1-2	TRBV4-2	TGTGCCAGCAGCCACCCAGGGGAAGGGGGCTATGGCTACACCTTC	CASSHPGEGGYGYTF
TRBD2	-	TRBJ2-1	TRBV4-2	TGTGCCAGCAGCCAAGATTGGGCGGGGGTAGGTGAGCAGTTCTTC	CASSQDWAGVGEQFF
-	many	TRBJ2-7	TRBV7-9	TGTGCCAGCAGCTTAAATTTCCGGGACAACTCCTACGAGCAGTACTTC	CASSLNFRDNSYEQYF
TRBD1	-	TRBJ1-1	TRBV6-6	TGTGCCAGCAGTTCCCACGACAGGGAAACTGAAGCTTTCTTT	CASSSHDRETEAFF
-	-	TRBJ1-5	TRBV6-5	TGTGCCAGCAAAGGACAGAATCAGCCCCAGCATTTT	CASKGQNQPQHF
-	-	TRBJ1-5	TRBV3-1/TRBV3-2	TGTGCCAGCAGCCAGACCGCCCCGGGTGATCAGCCCCAGCATTTT	CASSQTAPGDQPQHF
-	-	TRBJ2-7	TRBV7-2	TGTGCCAGCAGCTTAGGAGCACTGGGCAACGAGCAGTACTTC	CASSLGALGNEQYF
TRBD1	-	TRBJ1-1	TRBV6-5	TGTGCCAGCAGTTCGGGACAGGTTCTCCCTGAAGCTTTCTTT	CASSSGQVLPEAFF
-	few	TRBJ1-4	TRBV3-1/TRBV3-2	TGTGCCAGCAGCCAGCGGGGGACTGGTGAAAAACTGTTTTTT	CASSQRGTGEKLFF
TRBD1	-	TRBJ1-2	TRBV29-1	TGCAGCGTTTTCGACAGGGACTATGGCTACACCTTC	CSVFDRDYGYTF
TRBD1	-	TRBJ1-1	TRBV18	TGTGCCAGCTCACCACCCGGGACAGGGAACACTGAAGCTTTCTTT	CASSPPGTGNTEAFF
TRBD1	-	TRBJ1-4	TRBV6-2/TRBV6-3	TGTGCCAGCAGCTCCGGGACAGGGATGGAAAAACTGTTTTTT	CASSSGTGMEKLFF
TRBD2	-	TRBJ2-5	TRBV7-2	TGTGCCAGCAGCATTAGCGGGGGAGGAGAGACCCAGTACTTC	CASSISGGGETQYF
-	-	TRBJ1-2	TRBV11-3	TGTGCCAGCAGCTCAGAGGGGCGCAGGGGCGACTATGGCTACACCTTC	CASSSEGRRGDYGYTF
TRBD1	-	TRBJ1-1	TRBV6-6	TGTGCCAGCAGGCGTGAGACAGGGGACACTGAAGCTTTCTTT	CASRRETGDTEAFF
TRBD2	-	TRBJ2-2	TRBV7-2	TGTGCCAGCAGAAAGACTAGCGGGAGGAGCACCGGGGAGCTGTTTTTT	CASRKTSGRSTGELFF
-	-	TRBJ1-4	TRBV2	TGTGCCAGCAGGGAGGGACCGCTTATTAATGAAAAACTGTTTTTT	CASREGPLINEKLFF
TRBD2	-	TRBJ2-7	TRBV6-5	TGTGCCAGCAGTTACTCAGGCGGGGGGAACGAGCAGTACTTC	CASSYSGGGNEQYF
-	-	TRBJ2-5	TRBV10-3	TGTGCCATCAGCGGGAGCGGGGAGACCCAGTACTTC	CAISGSGETQYF